The T cell receptor beta chain described here comes from a study of CD8 T cells in Susac syndrome. Overall study context: At the time of blood draw, patients with Susac syndrome were therapy-naive, receiving corticosteroids, or receiving intravenous immunoglobulin alone. Findings of the study overall: The study identified around fifteen and five Susac-specific public clones in total CD8+ and CD8+ TEMRA repertoires.

Sequencing of TCR beta was performed on blood CD8+ and CD4+ T cells. The CDR3 spans 13 residues. Trimming shortened V by 6 bases and J by 7 bases, and 16 bases separated the two germline ends. CDR1 KGHSH and CDR2 LQKENI come from the germline V gene. After extraction with the RNeasy kit, roughly 0.45 to 1 ug of the RNA was reverse transcribed using random hexamers. Using its own MiXCR run on the immunoSEQ multiplex PCR reads, TCRdb lists one record per CDR3 protein. The sample records around 200,000 distinct CDR3 sequences, 95% being singletons. A remark on this clonotype: Its antigen is currently unknown.

Sequencing was done on a sample of CD8+ T cells from PBMCs. The clonotype comes from a human donor with Susac syndrome. The chain is built from TRBV18 and TRBJ2-7, with D perhaps given as TRBD1 or TRBD2 (5 bases each). The CDR3, as DNA: TGTGCCAGCTCGCGAGGGACCCTCCGGGAGCAGTACTTC. It specifies CASSRGTLREQYF.